This T cell receptor beta chain was sequenced during a study of human T cells and chemical hapten exposure. Study-wide results and caveats: With patch test score, the counts of PT1 expanded TCRs showed a positive correlation.

The ends lost 6 bases at V and 8 bases at J; junction bases unmatched: 12. The germline CDR1 and CDR2 sequences are MNHEY and SVGAGI. The CDR3 totals 15 residues. The time point was: patch test 3, about 24 weeks after DPC sensitization. Sample treatment: therapeutic diphenylcyclopropenone sensitization with weekly scalp DPC. This clonotype showed up just a few times. Its antigen is as yet unknown. The library tagged each cDNA molecule with unique molecular identifiers. In the authors' methods: A typical sample had 93,000 or so TCRs, with about 20,000 to 700,000 overall. TCRdb fed the RACE reads into MiXCR, producing one record per CDR3 protein. TCRdb assigned the V and J calls; the authors' analysis was not used. This table holds about 90,000 distinct CDR3 sequences, 11% found once.

This specimen consisted of whole blood, obtained in connection with sensitization to the hapten diphenylcyclopropenone (DPC). The chain combines TRBV6-5 with TRBJ2-1; 8 nucleotides agree with TRBD1. The sequence was collected from a woman in her 30s with alopecia areata. Some clones in this sample may be carry-over from other donors' samples. For the CDR3, the DNA is TGTGCCAGCAGCAGCGGACAGGGTAGTGTCGATGAGCAGTTCTTC. As protein: CASSSGQGSVDEQFF.